A selection of T cell receptor beta chains follows, all from one sample in a study of naive and memory T cell subsets. TCRdb itself ran the UMI-ligation and nested PCR reads through MiXCR, one entry per CDR3 protein. This table has tens of thousands of distinct CDR3 sequences, about 11% appearing once. Sequenced material: naive CD4+ T cells from blood. Every receptor here comes from a human donor in good health. CDR3s leave out the opening cysteine and the closing phenylalanine or tryptophan. The size entry is marked missing in some rows and otherwise reads once, few, many or a size class.

v_gene	j_gene	len	abundance	CDR3aa
TRBV7-2	TRBJ2-3	14	many	ASSPPGRVSTDTQY
TRBV7-3	TRBJ2-1	11	few	ASSLFTGNEQF
TRBV28	TRBJ2-7	14	.	ASSRRSPGWGGEQY
TRBV6-5	TRBJ2-7	12	few	ASRKASGSAEQY
TRBV6-2/TRBV6-3	TRBJ1-2	13	.	ASSATQRGGHGYT
TRBV6-2/TRBV6-3	TRBJ2-2	13	few	ASSDGGHDTGELF
TRBV27	TRBJ1-6	13	few	ASSPRTGKDSPLH
TRBV3-1	TRBJ1-5	11	few	ASSQVSGSPQH
TRBV18	TRBJ2-5	11	many	ASSPTTQKTQY
TRBV6-1	TRBJ2-1	13	.	ASTGGHLSINEQF
TRBV20-1	TRBJ2-1	14	many	SARSPIAGGLNEQF
TRBV12-3/TRBV12-4	TRBJ2-1	13	.	ASLSGRLSYNEQF
TRBV4-3	TRBJ1-5	13	few	ASSQDWQTNQPQH
TRBV5-6	TRBJ1-3	10	few	ASSLYGNTIY
TRBV18	TRBJ2-7	13	.	ASSPPHGTPYEQY
TRBV6-2/TRBV6-3	TRBJ2-1	11	many	ASSTRTPGGRF
TRBV6-2/TRBV6-3	TRBJ2-3	14	few	ASSTAGAPSTDTQY
TRBV12-5	TRBJ2-1	12	.	ASAESHPYNEQF
TRBV7-8	TRBJ1-1	10	few	ASGLVSLEAF
TRBV14	TRBJ2-3	10	.	ASSQVSHTQY
TRBV12-3/TRBV12-4	TRBJ2-5	14	.	ASSRGDRAVRETQY
TRBV12-3/TRBV12-4	TRBJ2-1	11	once	ALRASGYNEQF
TRBV2	TRBJ2-3	11	.	ASRGTVTDTQY
TRBV10-3	TRBJ1-2	13	few	AISEISGANYGYT
TRBV7-3	TRBJ1-1	11	few	ASSFEANTEAF
TRBV18	TRBJ2-3	11	many	ASSPDREDTQY
TRBV6-5	TRBJ1-2	9	.	ASTRGYGYT
TRBV7-2	TRBJ2-5	13	many	ASSLASPGLETQY
TRBV18	TRBJ2-3	14	.	ASSPPLAGARDTQY
TRBV7-2	TRBJ2-1	13	.	ASSLDPGGAREQF
TRBV28	TRBJ1-1	12	few	ASTLTKWNTEAF
TRBV30	TRBJ1-5	11	.	AWSVQITQPQH
TRBV12-3/TRBV12-4	TRBJ1-3	9	many	ASSLRGTIY
TRBV24-1	TRBJ2-3	10	.	ATSDPTDTQY
TRBV24-1	TRBJ2-5	14	.	ATSLRTSGSQETQY
TRBV6-6	TRBJ1-6	11	.	ASRTAQHSPLH
TRBV29-1	TRBJ2-1	9	many	SARPADEQF
TRBV7-3	TRBJ2-2	12	many	ASSHGTDTGELF
TRBV12-3/TRBV12-4	TRBJ2-4	13	.	ASRVSGEAKNIQY
TRBV11-2	TRBJ2-3	14	few	ASSYPPGGGRDTQY
TRBV20-1	TRBJ1-1	11	.	SAPRQGLSVAF
TRBV29-1	TRBJ2-1	12	few	SVLPWSPYNEQF
TRBV15	TRBJ2-5	11	many	ATSRDRQETQY